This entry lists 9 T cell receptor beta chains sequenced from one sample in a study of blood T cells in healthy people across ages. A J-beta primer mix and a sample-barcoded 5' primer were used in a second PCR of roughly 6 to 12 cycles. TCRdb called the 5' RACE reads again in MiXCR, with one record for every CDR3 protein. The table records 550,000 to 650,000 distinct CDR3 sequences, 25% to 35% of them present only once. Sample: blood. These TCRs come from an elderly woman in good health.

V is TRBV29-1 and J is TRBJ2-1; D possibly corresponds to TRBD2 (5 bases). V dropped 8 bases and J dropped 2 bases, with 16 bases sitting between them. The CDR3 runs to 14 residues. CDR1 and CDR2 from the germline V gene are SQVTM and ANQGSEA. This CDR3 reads CSHPGGQTYNEQFF. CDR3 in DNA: TGCAGCCACCCCGGCGGGCAAACCTACAATGAGCAGTTCTTC.

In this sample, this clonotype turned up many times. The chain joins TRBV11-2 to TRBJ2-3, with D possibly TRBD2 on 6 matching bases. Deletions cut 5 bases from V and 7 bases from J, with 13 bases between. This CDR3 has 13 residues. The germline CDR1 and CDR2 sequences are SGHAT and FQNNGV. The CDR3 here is CASSPLGGNTQYF. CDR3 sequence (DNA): TGTGCCAGCAGCCCCCTGGGGGGAAATACGCAGTATTTT. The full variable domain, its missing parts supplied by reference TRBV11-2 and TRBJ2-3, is EAGVAQSPRYKIIEKRQSVAFWCNPISGHATLYWYQQILGQGPKLLIQFQNNGVVDDSQLPKDRFSAERLKGVDSTLKIQPAKLEDSAVYLCASSPLGGNTQYFGPGTRLTVL.

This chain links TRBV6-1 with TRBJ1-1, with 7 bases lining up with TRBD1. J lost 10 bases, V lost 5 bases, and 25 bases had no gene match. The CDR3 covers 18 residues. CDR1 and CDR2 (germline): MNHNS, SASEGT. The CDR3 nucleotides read TGTGCCAGCAGTCCACGTATAAGTTGGACAGGACTACTGGAGGGAGCTTTCTTT. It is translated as CASSPRISWTGLLEGAFF.

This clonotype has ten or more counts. The CDR3 loop is CASSQDDLDENIQYF. CDR3 coding DNA: TGTGCCAGCAGCCAAGATGACCTCGACGAAAACATTCAGTACTTC. The rearrangement uses TRBV4-2 and TRBJ2-4, with D unclear. The CDR3 contains 15 residues. Between the trimmed V and J ends, which lost 0 bases and 5 bases, there was a span of 11 bases. Germline loops: CDR1 LGHNA, CDR2 YNFKEQ.

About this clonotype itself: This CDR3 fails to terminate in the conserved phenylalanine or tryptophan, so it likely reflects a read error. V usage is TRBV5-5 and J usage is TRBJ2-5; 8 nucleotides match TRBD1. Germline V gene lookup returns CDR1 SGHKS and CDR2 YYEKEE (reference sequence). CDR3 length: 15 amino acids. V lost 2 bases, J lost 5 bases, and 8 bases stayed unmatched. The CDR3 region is CASSFGTGVLETQYI. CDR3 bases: TGTGCCAGCAGCTTCGGGACAGGAGTCTTGGAGACCCAGTACATC.

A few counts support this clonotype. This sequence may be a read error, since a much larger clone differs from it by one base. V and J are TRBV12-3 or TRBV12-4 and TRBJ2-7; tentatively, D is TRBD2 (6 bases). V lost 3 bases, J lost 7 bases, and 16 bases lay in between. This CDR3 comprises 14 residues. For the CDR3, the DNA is TGTGCCAGCAGTTTTAACGGGGGTTCGGATGAGCAGTACTTC. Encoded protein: CASSFNGGSDEQYF.

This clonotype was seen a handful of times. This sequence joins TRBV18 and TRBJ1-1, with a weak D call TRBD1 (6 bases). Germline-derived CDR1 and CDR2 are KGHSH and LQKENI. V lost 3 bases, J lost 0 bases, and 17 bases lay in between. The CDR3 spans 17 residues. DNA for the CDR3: TGTGCCAGCTCACCCCCCGGCAGGGGCCCCATGAACACTGAAGCTTTCTTT. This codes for CASSPPGRGPMNTEAFF.

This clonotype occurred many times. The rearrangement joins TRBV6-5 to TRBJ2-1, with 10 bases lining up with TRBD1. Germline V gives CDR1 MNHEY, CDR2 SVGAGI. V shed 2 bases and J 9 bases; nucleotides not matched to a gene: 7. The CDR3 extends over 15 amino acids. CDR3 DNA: TGTGCCAGCAGTTACCTGAGGACAGGGGGAGGTGAGCAGTTCTTC. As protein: CASSYLRTGGGEQFF.

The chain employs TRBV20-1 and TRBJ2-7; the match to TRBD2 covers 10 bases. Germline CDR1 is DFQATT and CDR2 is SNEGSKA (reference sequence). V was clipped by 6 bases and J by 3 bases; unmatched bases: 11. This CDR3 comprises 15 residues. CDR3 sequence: CSATWGLAKDYEQYF. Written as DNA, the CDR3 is TGCAGTGCCACATGGGGACTAGCGAAAGACTACGAGCAGTACTTC.